This TCR beta chain was recorded in a study of T cell responses to AZD1222 COVID-19 vaccine. The study, taken as a whole, reports: In a largely white British group with more females than males, clonal diversity was possibly underestimated.

Only in-frame clones appear in the TCRdb table, and some are missing; sequencing was by immunoSEQ multiplex PCR. The sample lists under 150,000 clones; over 75% were seen once. Germline V gene sequence: CDR1 SGHRS, CDR2 YFSETQ. The CDR3 length is 13 residues. V was pared by 0 bases and J by 6 bases, with 9 bases between. As for this clone: Its cognate antigen is unknown.

The chain has TRBV5-1 and TRBJ1-2; no definite D call. The sequences come from peripheral blood, collected 28 days after the second dose of the MenACWY control vaccine. The receptor's source is an adult who received the MenACWY meningococcal vaccine as a control. The CDR3 here is CASSLEGRNGYTF. CDR3 in DNA: TGCGCCAGCAGCTTGGAAGGGAGGAATGGCTACACCTTC. Supplemented by reference TRBV5-1 and TRBJ1-2, the full variable domain reads KAGVTQTPRYLIKTRGQQVTLSCSPISGHRSVSWYQQTPGQGLQFLFEYFSETQRNKGNFPGRFSGRQFSNSRSEMNVSTLELGDSALYLCASSLEGRNGYTFGSGTRLTVV.